Following are 2 T cell receptor beta chains from one sample sequenced in a study of PD-1 blockade in classical Hodgkin lymphoma. The time point: cycle 4 day 1 (C4D1), after less than 7 weeks of nivolumab. Every one of the patients relapsed after autologous stem cell transplantation (brentuximab vedotin exposure was variable). The repertoire was sequenced with immunoSEQ multiplex PCR; TCRdb's copy has only in-frame clones and lacks some. The data hold about 50,000 clones, with 90% observed a single time. Sequenced here: peripheral blood mononuclear cells (PBMCs), sampled before the fourth cycle of nivolumab. The receptors here all came from a human donor with classical Hodgkin lymphoma.

As concerns this clone: In the same sample, other DNA sequences code for this CDR3. The chain employs TRBV18 and TRBJ2-5, with D unresolved. Germline CDR1 and CDR2: KGHSH and LQKENI. The CDR3 length is 12 residues. The V gene lost 3 bases and the J gene lost 5 bases, with 7 bases spanning the gap. CDR3 DNA sequence: TGTGCCAGCTCACCTCTAAGGGAGACCCAGTACTTC. This sequence encodes CASSPLRETQYF.

The chain joins TRBV15 to TRBJ2-1; D is possibly TRBD2 (5 bases). Germline loops: CDR1 LNHNV, CDR2 YYDKDF (reference sequence). V was pared by 6 bases and J by 10 bases, with 13 bases between. The CDR3 totals 12 residues. This CDR3 is CATSSGRKEQFF. CDR3 in DNA: TGTGCCACCAGTTCGGGAAGGAAGGAGCAGTTCTTC.